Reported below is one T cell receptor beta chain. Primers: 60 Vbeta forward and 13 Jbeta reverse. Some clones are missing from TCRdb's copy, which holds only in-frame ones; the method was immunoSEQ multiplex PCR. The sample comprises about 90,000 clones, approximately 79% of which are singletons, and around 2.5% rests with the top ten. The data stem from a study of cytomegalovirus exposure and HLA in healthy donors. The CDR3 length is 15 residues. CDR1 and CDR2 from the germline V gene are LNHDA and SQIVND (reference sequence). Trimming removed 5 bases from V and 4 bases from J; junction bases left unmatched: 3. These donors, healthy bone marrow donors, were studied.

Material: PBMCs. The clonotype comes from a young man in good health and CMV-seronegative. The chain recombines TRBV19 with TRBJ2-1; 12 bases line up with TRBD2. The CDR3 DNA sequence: TGTGCCAGTAGTGCCGGACTAGCGGGGTACAATGAGCAGTTCTTC. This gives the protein CASSAGLAGYNEQFF.